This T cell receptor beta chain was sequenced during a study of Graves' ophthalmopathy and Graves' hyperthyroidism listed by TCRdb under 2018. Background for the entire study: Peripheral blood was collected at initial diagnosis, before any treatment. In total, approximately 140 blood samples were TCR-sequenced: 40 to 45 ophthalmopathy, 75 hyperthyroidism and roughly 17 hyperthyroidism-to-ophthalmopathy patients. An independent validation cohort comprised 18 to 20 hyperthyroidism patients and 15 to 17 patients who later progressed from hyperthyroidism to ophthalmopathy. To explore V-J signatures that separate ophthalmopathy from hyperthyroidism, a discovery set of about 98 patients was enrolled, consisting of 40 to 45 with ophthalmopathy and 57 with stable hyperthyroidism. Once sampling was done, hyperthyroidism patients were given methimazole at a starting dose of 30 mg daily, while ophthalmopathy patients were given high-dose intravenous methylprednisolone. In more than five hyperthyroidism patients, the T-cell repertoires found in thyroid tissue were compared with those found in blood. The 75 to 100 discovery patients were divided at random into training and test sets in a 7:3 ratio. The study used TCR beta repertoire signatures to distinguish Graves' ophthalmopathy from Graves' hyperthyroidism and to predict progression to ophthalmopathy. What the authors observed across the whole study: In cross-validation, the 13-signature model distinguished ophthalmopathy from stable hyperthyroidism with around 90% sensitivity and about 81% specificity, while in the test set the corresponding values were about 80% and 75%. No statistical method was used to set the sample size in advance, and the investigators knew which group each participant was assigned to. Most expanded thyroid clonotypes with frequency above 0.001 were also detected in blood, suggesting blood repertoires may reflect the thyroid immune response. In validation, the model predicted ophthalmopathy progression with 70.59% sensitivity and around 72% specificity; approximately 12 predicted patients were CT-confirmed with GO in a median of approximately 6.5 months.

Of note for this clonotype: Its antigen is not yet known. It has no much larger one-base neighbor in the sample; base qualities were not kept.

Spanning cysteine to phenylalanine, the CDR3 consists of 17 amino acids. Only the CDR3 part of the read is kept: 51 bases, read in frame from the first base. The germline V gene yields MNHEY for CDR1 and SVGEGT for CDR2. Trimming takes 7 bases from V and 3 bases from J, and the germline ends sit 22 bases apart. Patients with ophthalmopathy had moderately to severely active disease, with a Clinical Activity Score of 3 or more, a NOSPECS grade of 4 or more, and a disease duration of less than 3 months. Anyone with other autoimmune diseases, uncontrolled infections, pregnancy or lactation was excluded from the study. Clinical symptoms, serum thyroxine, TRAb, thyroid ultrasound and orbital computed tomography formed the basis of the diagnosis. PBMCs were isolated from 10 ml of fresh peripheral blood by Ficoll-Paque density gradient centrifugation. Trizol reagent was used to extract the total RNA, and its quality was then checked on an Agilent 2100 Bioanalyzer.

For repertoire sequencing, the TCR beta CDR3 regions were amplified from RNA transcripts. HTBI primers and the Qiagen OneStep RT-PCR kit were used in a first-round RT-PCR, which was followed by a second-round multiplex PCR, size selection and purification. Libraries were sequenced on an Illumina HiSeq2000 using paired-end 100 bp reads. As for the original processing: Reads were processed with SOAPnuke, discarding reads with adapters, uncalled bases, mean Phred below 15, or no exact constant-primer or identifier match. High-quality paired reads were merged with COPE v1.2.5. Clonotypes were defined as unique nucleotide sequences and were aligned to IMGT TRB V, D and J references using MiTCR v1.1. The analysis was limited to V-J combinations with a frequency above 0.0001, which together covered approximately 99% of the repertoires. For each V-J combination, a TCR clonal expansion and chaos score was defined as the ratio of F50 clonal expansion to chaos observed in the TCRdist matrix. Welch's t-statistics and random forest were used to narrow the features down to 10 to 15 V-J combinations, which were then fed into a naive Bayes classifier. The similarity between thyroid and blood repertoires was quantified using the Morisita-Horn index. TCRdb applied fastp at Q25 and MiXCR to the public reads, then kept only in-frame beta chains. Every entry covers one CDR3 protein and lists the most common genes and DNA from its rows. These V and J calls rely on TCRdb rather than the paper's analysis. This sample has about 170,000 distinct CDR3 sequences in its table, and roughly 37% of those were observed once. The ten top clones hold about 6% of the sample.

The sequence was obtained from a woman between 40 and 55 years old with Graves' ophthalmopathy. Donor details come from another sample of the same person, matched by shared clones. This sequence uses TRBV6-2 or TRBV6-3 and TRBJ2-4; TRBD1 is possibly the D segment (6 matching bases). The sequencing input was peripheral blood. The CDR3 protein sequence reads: CASNTVGTSPSKNIQYF. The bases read TGTGCCAGCAACACAGTTGGGACATCCCCTAGCAAAAACATTCAGTACTTC.